A single sample gave rise to the 11 T cell receptor delta chains below, sequenced in a study of Vδ1+ human thymocytes. Study-wide points: Highly polyclonal TRG and TRD repertoires with Gaussian CDR3 length distributions appeared in thymus.

Extracted RNA was reverse transcribed into cDNA. Multiplex PCR used pooled V-gene forward primers and a constant-region reverse primer to amplify CDR3s. TCRdb reanalysed the multiplex PCR reads with CATT. The table includes 20,000 to 25,000 delta-chain clones, 7% to 8.5% detected once. For these TCRs, the target antigens are not known. The sequenced material came from Vdelta1+ gamma-delta thymocytes from the thymus. As to subset: FACS-sorted CD3+ TCRalphabeta- TCRVdelta1+ TCRVdelta2- thymocytes. The receptors here all came from a child in the first two years of life who had congenital heart surgery.

This chain links TRDV1 with TRDJ1, with D perhaps TRDD2 or TRDD3 (6 bases each). The CDR3 runs 22 residues. Germline CDR1 reads TSWWSYY; CDR2 reads QGS. The V end was cut by 3 bases, the J end by 0 bases, with 32 bases between. DNA for the CDR3: TGTGCTCTTGGGGACCCCGGGCCTTCCCCGTCTTTACTGGGTCCGTACACCGATAAACTCATCTTT. It translates to CALGDPGPSPSLLGPYTDKLIF.

This clone was counted a few times. The rearrangement links TRDV1 to TRDJ1; 8 bases are shared with TRDD3. CDR3 length: 18 residues. The trim removed 2 bases at V and 6 bases at J, leaving 17 bases unmatched. The germline gives CDR1 TSWWSYY, CDR2 QGS. The CDR3, as DNA: TGTGCTCTTGGGGAAAGACGTCCCTCCCTACTGGGGGGTTATAAACTCATCTTT. This gives the protein CALGERRPSLLGGYKLIF.

Note on this clone: One end of the junction fails to match germline, which may point to a read error. The chain is built from TRDV1 and TRDJ1, with 13 bases lining up with TRDD3. The CDR3 has 27 amino acids. Looked up from germline, CDR1 is TSWWSYY and CDR2 is QGS. Here the CDR3 DNA reads TGTGCTCGTGGGGAACTAGTACTTTCTCCCCCCCGGGTCCACTGGGGGATACGCTCGAGTACCACCGATAAACTCATCTTT. This translates into CARGELVLSPPRVHWGIRSSTTDKLIF.

The rearrangement joins TRDV1 to TRDJ1; 8 bases align to TRDD3. Germline CDR1 reads TSWWSYY; CDR2 reads QGS. V shed 0 bases and J 1 base; nucleotides not matched to a gene: 19. The CDR3 is made up of 21 amino acids. CDR3 DNA sequence: TGTGCTCTTGGGGAACTAAGCCCAACGGGGGATAAATTTCTAGGCACCGATAAACTCATCTTT. It encodes CALGELSPTGDKFLGTDKLIF.

The chain uses TRDV1 and TRDJ1; D is unclear. Germline V gene data show CDR1 as TSWWSYY and CDR2 as QGS. The CDR3 extends over 15 amino acids. V lost 3 bases and J lost 0, with 11 bases in between. The CDR3 bases are TGTGCTCTTGGGGACTCTGACTTCGACACCGATAAACTCATCTTT. This encodes CALGDSDFDTDKLIF.

This clone is medium-sized within its sample. Within the sample, other DNA sequences also encode this same CDR3. The V call is TRDV2, the J call TRDJ1; 8 bases are shared with TRDD2. From germline, CDR1 is GEAIGNYY and CDR2 EKD. This CDR3 comprises 15 residues. The V segment lost 5 bases and the J segment 1 base; nucleotides outside the gene matches: 8. In DNA form, the CDR3 reads TGTGCCTGTGCCACGACCCTTCCTATCACCGATAAACTCATCTTT. This encodes CACATTLPITDKLIF.

This clone has just a few counts. The J gene is TRDJ1, the V gene TRDV1; the match to TRDD3 covers 12 bases. The V gene's germline CDR1 is TSWWSYY and CDR2 QGS. V gave up 1 base and J gave up 0 bases; unmatched junction bases: 12. This CDR3 has 20 residues. The CDR3 loop is CALGEPYFLLGDTNTDKLIF. The CDR3 region has the DNA TGTGCTCTTGGGGAACCCTACTTCCTACTGGGGGATACTAACACCGATAAACTCATCTTT.

This clone is medium-sized (0.01 to 0.1%). V and J are TRDV2 and TRDJ3, with 11 bases identical to TRDD3. This CDR3 contains 21 residues. V trimming: 5 bases; J trimming: 0 bases; junction bases outside the gene matches: 14. Germline CDR1 GEAIGNYY, CDR2 EKD. The CDR3 bases are TGTGCCTGTGCCGTCCTTGTCTGGGGGATACCAAGCTCCTGGGACACCCGACAGATGTTTTTC. Translation: CACAVLVWGIPSSWDTRQMFF.

The table lists this clone with a few counts. The V call is TRDV1, the J call TRDJ1; D not certain. This CDR3 has 15 residues. Trimming stripped 2 bases from V and 3 bases from J, with 13 bases between. Germline values: CDR1 TSWWSYY, CDR2 QGS. CDR3 loop: CALGESPTKADKLIF. The DNA for the CDR3 is TGTGCTCTTGGGGAATCTCCGACAAAGGCCGATAAACTCATCTTT.

The table lists this clone with a few counts. This chain uses TRDV1 with TRDJ1; 13 bases map to TRDD3. This CDR3 has 25 residues. In germline, CDR1 is TSWWSYY, CDR2 QGS. Trimming took 6 bases from V and 0 from J; bases not matched to a gene: 31. CDR3 protein: CALGRETNPTGDNWGIRLDTDKLIF. The CDR3 DNA follows: TGTGCTCTTGGCCGAGAAACCAACCCTACAGGAGATAACTGGGGGATACGCCTAGACACCGATAAACTCATCTTT.

This clone was found a few times. The chain has TRDV1 and TRDJ1; D unclear. Trimming cost V 3 bases and J 0 bases, with 14 bases left between them. Germline values: CDR1 TSWWSYY, CDR2 QGS. The CDR3 covers 16 residues. The CDR3 coding sequence is TGTGCTCTTGGGGATTCCCGCCCCGGGTACACCGATAAACTCATCTTT. The encoded protein is CALGDSRPGYTDKLIF.